This T cell receptor (beta chain) stems from a study of blood T cell repertoires in COVID-19 (dated by TCRdb to the early 2020s). Regarding the complete study: The collaborator samples originated in the United States, Italy and Spain and spanned the acute and convalescent phases of COVID-19. The material from the prospective study consisted of cDNA or gDNA derived from T cells, B-cell-depleted T cells, or PBMCs. The dataset comprised deeply sampled blood TCRbeta repertoires from subjects exposed to, actively infected with, or recovered from COVID-19. A freely available public database, intended as a resource for researchers studying the immune response to SARS-CoV-2, is where the repertoires were released. The samples were drawn from the first 160 participants of the ongoing ImmuneRACE study and from 1,254 subjects provided by 6 global collaborators. Sample metadata almost always included a de-identified subject ID, COVID-19 status, age in years and sex. HLA class I and class II types, where available, came from metadata supplied by the sample provider rather than from assay-based typing. General study outcomes and caveats: Clinical and demographic metadata were provided uncurated, with the amount varying by source and participant.

TCRbeta CDR3 regions were amplified from genomic DNA by means of the immunoSEQ Assay, a bias-controlled multiplex PCR. On the study's bioinformatics: The number of nucleated cells in each sample was estimated from the amplification of reference gene primers within the assay. To quantify the absolute abundance of each unique TCRbeta CDR3 rearrangement, sequence reads were collapsed and filtered. For each sample, productive Simpson clonality was calculated as the square root of Simpson's diversity index across productive rearrangements. This is the immuneACCESS table as TCRdb keeps it, with only in-frame sequences that have V and J called. A part of the clones is gone; compared with another copy, unresolved V genes explain less than half, and the rest is unexplained. The V and J calls and clone size come from that table; D and trimming were worked out from the DNA. The sample data list around 200,000 clones, and 80% to 90% of these were observed just once. The ten largest clones add up to 10% of the sample.

The CDR3 runs 13 residues from the cysteine to the phenylalanine. The only DNA kept is the CDR3, 39 bases in frame from the first base. V is clipped by 6 bases and J by 5 bases, and the sequence between their germline boundaries is 13 bases long. From a lookup of the germline V gene, CDR1 and CDR2 are MNHEY and SVGAGI. As to this clone: Its antigen is still unknown. No base quality values were provided; no much bigger clone lies one nucleotide off.

In the prospective study, participants were 18 to 89 years old, resided in approximately 22 geographic areas of the United States, and were enrolled through a virtual design. To assign participants to cohorts, the prospective study relied on clinical history that participants themselves reported in a screening survey and a study questionnaire. In the prospective study, whole blood, serum and a nasopharyngeal or oropharyngeal swab were collected from each participant by mobile phlebotomists. Prospective study participants could optionally give additional blood draws and questionnaires over an approximately two-month period. Blood samples from the prospective study were shipped frozen or at room temperature prior to DNA extraction.

The sample taken for sequencing was PBMCs or T cells enriched from blood (not recorded which). The receptor's source is a man between 18 and 35 years old with acute COVID-19. This sequence uses TRBV6-5 and TRBJ2-5; the D region possibly corresponds to TRBD1 (6 bases align). The sequence in DNA is TGTGCCAGCAGGAGAGACAGGAGGGAGACCCAGTACTTC. Its protein product is CASRRDRRETQYF.